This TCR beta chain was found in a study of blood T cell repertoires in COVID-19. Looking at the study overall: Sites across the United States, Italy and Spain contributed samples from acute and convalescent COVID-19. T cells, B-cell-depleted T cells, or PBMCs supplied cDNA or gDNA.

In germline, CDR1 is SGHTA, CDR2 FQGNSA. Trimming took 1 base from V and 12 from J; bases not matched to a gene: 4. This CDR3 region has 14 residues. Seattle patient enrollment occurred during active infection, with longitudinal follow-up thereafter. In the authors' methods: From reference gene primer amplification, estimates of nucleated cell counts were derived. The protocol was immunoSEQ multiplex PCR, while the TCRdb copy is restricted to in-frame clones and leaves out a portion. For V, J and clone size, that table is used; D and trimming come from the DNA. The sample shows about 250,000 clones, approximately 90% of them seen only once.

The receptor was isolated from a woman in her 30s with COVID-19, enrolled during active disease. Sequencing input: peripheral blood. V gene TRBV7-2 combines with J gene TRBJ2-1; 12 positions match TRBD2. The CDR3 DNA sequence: TGTGCCAGCAGCTTAGAGGCACTAGCGGGAGGGCAGTTCTTC. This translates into CASSLEALAGGQFF.